What follows are 19 T cell receptor beta chains derived from one specimen sequenced in a study of blood T cells in healthy people across ages. Then a second PCR, running roughly 7 to 12 cycles, was carried out with a sample-barcoded 5' primer and a J-beta primer mix. TCRdb re-called the 5' RACE reads with MiXCR, one entry per CDR3 protein. The sample consists of roughly 2 million distinct CDR3 sequences, around 50% of them appearing once. The specimen sequenced was blood. The source of these receptors is a woman in her forties in good health.

The chain recombines TRBV2 with TRBJ2-5, with TRBD1 identical over 10 bases. The CDR3 is made up of 14 amino acids. V trimming: 6 bases; J trimming: 5 bases; junction bases outside the gene matches: 6. Germline V CDR1 and CDR2: SNHLY, FYNNEI. The CDR3 sequence: CASRRQGAYETQYF. The CDR3 bases are TGTGCCAGCAGGAGACAGGGGGCATATGAGACCCAGTACTTC. Drawing the rest from reference TRBV2 and TRBJ2-5, the complete variable domain is EPEVTQTPSHQVTQMGQEVILRCVPISNHLYFYWYRQILGQKVEFLVSFYNNEISEKSEIFDDQFSVERPDGSNFTLKIRSTKLEDSAMYFCASRRQGAYETQYFGPGTRLLVL.

V gene TRBV5-1 combines with J gene TRBJ2-1; TRBD2 is a possible D gene (6 bases). The V gene's germline CDR1 is SGHRS and CDR2 YFSETQ. CDR3 length equals 15 residues. The V and J ends lost 0 bases and 6 bases respectively, with 13 bases between them. CDR3 residues: CASSLDSGTFNEQFF. CDR3 DNA sequence: TGCGCCAGCAGCTTGGACTCCGGGACTTTCAATGAGCAGTTCTTC. Filled out from reference TRBV5-1 and TRBJ2-1, the complete variable domain reads KAGVTQTPRYLIKTRGQQVTLSCSPISGHRSVSWYQQTPGQGLQFLFEYFSETQRNKGNFPGRFSGRQFSNSRSEMNVSTLELGDSALYLCASSLDSGTFNEQFFGPGTRLTVL.

At least ten counts were recorded for this clonotype. This chain links TRBV29-1 with TRBJ2-4; 7 bases align to TRBD1. Per the germline V gene, CDR1 is SQVTM and CDR2 is ANQGSEA. The CDR3 spans 13 residues. The junction had 3 bases not matched to a gene; V was cut back by 5 bases and J by 2 bases. The CDR3 bases are TGCAGCGTTAGGGACAGAACCAAAAACATTCAGTACTTC. Amino acid sequence: CSVRDRTKNIQYF.

J is TRBJ1-1 and V is TRBV12-3 or TRBV12-4, with D tentatively TRBD1 (6 bases). V lost 3 bases and J lost 0, with 8 bases in between. There are 14 residues in the CDR3. CDR3 nucleotides: TGTGCCAGCAGTTTTACAGGGTTGAACACTGAAGCTTTCTTT. Residues: CASSFTGLNTEAFF.

This clonotype has just a few counts. V is TRBV15 and J is TRBJ2-7, with 7 bases fitting TRBD1. The V segment lost 1 base and the J segment 7 bases; nucleotides outside the gene matches: 13. The V gene's germline CDR1 is LNHNV and CDR2 YYDKDF (reference sequence). CDR3 size: 16 residues. CDR3 in amino acids: CATSRGDRKSAWEQYF. CDR3 nucleotide sequence: TGTGCCACCAGCAGAGGGGACAGAAAGTCGGCATGGGAGCAGTACTTC.

This clonotype was counted between two and nine times. V usage is TRBV6-5 and J usage is TRBJ2-7; the D call may be TRBD1 or TRBD2 (5 bases each). Trimming took off 7 bases at V and 0 bases at J, with 10 bases between the two ends. This CDR3 has 13 amino acids. Germline CDR1 is MNHEY and CDR2 is SVGAGI. The CDR3 nucleotides read TGTGCCAGCACGAGGGGCCGCTCCTACGAGCAGTACTTC. Its translation is CASTRGRSYEQYF.

The chain uses TRBV20-1 and TRBJ1-2; TRBD1 matches 10 bases. Germline V gene sequence: CDR1 DFQATT, CDR2 SNEGSKA (reference sequence). Trimming at V came to 2 bases and at J to 8 bases, leaving 5 bases not matched to a gene. CDR3 length equals 13 residues. The CDR3 nucleotides read TGCAGTGCTAGACCGACAGGGGGCGCCGGCTACACCTTC. This sequence encodes CSARPTGGAGYTF.

The rearrangement links TRBV12-3 or TRBV12-4 to TRBJ1-5; D gene unclear. Trimming removed 6 bases from V and 4 bases from J, with 10 bases in between. The CDR3 runs to 13 residues. This CDR3 is CASRRQWNQPQHF. CDR3 DNA sequence: TGTGCCAGCAGGAGACAATGGAATCAGCCCCAGCATTTT.

A single count supports this clonotype. This sequence joins TRBV6-2 or TRBV6-3 and TRBJ2-3; D gene unclear. Germline V gives CDR1 MNHEY, CDR2 SVGEGT. This CDR3 region has 15 residues. Trimming pared 5 bases from V and 4 bases from J, leaving 16 bases between. CDR3 protein: CASSQERYPADTQYF. CDR3 coding DNA: TGTGCCAGCAGTCAAGAAAGGTACCCAGCAGATACGCAGTATTTT.

This clonotype was recorded a few times. The chain uses TRBV29-1 and TRBJ1-5, with 8 bases identical to TRBD1. The junction had 7 bases not matched to a gene; V was cut back by 4 bases and J by 2 bases. The CDR3 is 15 residues long. Germline-derived CDR1 and CDR2 are SQVTM and ANQGSEA. CDR3: CSVVDRQGRNQPQHF. Here the CDR3 DNA reads TGCAGCGTTGTGGACCGACAGGGGCGCAATCAGCCCCAGCATTTT.

V gene TRBV10-3 combines with J gene TRBJ2-1; D not certain. Germline V CDR1 and CDR2: ENHRY, SYGVKD. The CDR3 totals 12 residues. The V and J ends lost 3 bases and 5 bases respectively, with 5 bases between them. CDR3 amino acids: CAISDSDNEQFF. The CDR3 region has the DNA TGTGCCATCAGTGACTCGGACAATGAGCAGTTCTTC.

This clonotype has a handful of counts. This may stem from a read error, because a much larger clone lies one nucleotide away. This chain connects TRBV7-2 to TRBJ1-6; no reliable D call. Germline-derived CDR1 and CDR2 are SGHTA and FQGNSA. This CDR3 contains 14 residues. V dropped 1 base and J dropped 4 bases, with 5 bases sitting between them. In DNA, the CDR3 is TGTGCCAGCAGCTTAGGACATTATAATTCACCCCTCCACTTT. Its protein is CASSLGHYNSPLHF.

This chain joins TRBV5-1 and TRBJ2-1, with D possibly being TRBD2 (7 bases). CDR1 is SGHRS, CDR2 YFSETQ, per germline. The CDR3 totals 15 residues. V lost 0 bases and J lost 7, with 14 bases in between. The CDR3, as DNA: TGCGCCAGCAGCTTGGCGTGGGGGGGCTATAATGAGCAGTTCTTC. This codes for CASSLAWGGYNEQFF.

This chain links TRBV20-1 with TRBJ1-1; D ambiguous. The CDR3 has 11 residues. Between the trimmed V and J ends, which lost 3 bases and 8 bases, there was a span of 10 bases. Germline V lookup: CDR1 DFQATT, CDR2 SNEGSKA (reference sequence). CDR3 nucleotide sequence: TGCAGTGCTAGGGCCGGGAGCGAAGCTTTCTTT. Residues: CSARAGSEAFF.

The chain uses TRBV7-2 and TRBJ2-5, with unresolved D. The J call may be faulty, since TRBJ2-7 better matches the DNA end. Germline CDR1 SGHTA, CDR2 FQGNSA. This CDR3 has 11 amino acids. In DNA, the CDR3 is TGTGCCAGCAGCTCTGATGGCGAGCAGTACTTC. This translates into CASSSDGEQYF.

The rearrangement joins TRBV5-1 to TRBJ1-2, with D possibly TRBD1 on 5 matching bases. V lost 0 bases to trimming and J lost 0 bases, with 9 bases between them. Germline loops: CDR1 SGHRS, CDR2 YFSETQ. The CDR3 sequence is 15 residues long. The CDR3, as DNA: TGCGCCAGCAGCTTGGATGACAGCTCTAACTATGGCTACACCTTC. Translation gives CASSLDDSSNYGYTF.

This clonotype has a handful of counts. V gene TRBV6-2 or TRBV6-3 combines with J gene TRBJ2-7; tentatively, D is TRBD2 (6 bases). This CDR3 region has 15 residues. CDR1 MNHEY and CDR2 SVGEGT come from the germline V gene. Deletions cut 2 bases from V and 3 bases from J, with 14 bases between. The CDR3 DNA follows: TGTGCCAGCAGTTACCGGGACTGGGCCCTCTACGAGCAGTACTTC. This codes for CASSYRDWALYEQYF.

This clonotype was recorded a few times. The chain links TRBV7-9 to TRBJ2-5; possible D gene TRBD2, 6 bases. Between the trimmed V and J ends, which lost 4 bases and 11 bases, there was a span of 17 bases. This CDR3 is 13 amino acids long. The germline CDR1 and CDR2 sequences are SEHNR and FQNEAQ (reference sequence). CDR3 DNA: TGTGCCAGCAGCTACCGGGAGATCAATGAGCAGTACTTC. It yields the protein CASSYREINEQYF.

The chain joins TRBV20-1 to TRBJ1-6; 7 bases fit TRBD1. The V and J ends lost 5 bases and 5 bases, in that order; junction bases with no gene match: 6. The CDR3 spans 14 residues. Germline values: CDR1 DFQATT, CDR2 SNEGSKA (reference sequence). This CDR3 reads CSARTGGNNSPLHF. CDR3 DNA sequence: TGCAGTGCTCGGACAGGAGGAAATAATTCACCCCTCCACTTT.